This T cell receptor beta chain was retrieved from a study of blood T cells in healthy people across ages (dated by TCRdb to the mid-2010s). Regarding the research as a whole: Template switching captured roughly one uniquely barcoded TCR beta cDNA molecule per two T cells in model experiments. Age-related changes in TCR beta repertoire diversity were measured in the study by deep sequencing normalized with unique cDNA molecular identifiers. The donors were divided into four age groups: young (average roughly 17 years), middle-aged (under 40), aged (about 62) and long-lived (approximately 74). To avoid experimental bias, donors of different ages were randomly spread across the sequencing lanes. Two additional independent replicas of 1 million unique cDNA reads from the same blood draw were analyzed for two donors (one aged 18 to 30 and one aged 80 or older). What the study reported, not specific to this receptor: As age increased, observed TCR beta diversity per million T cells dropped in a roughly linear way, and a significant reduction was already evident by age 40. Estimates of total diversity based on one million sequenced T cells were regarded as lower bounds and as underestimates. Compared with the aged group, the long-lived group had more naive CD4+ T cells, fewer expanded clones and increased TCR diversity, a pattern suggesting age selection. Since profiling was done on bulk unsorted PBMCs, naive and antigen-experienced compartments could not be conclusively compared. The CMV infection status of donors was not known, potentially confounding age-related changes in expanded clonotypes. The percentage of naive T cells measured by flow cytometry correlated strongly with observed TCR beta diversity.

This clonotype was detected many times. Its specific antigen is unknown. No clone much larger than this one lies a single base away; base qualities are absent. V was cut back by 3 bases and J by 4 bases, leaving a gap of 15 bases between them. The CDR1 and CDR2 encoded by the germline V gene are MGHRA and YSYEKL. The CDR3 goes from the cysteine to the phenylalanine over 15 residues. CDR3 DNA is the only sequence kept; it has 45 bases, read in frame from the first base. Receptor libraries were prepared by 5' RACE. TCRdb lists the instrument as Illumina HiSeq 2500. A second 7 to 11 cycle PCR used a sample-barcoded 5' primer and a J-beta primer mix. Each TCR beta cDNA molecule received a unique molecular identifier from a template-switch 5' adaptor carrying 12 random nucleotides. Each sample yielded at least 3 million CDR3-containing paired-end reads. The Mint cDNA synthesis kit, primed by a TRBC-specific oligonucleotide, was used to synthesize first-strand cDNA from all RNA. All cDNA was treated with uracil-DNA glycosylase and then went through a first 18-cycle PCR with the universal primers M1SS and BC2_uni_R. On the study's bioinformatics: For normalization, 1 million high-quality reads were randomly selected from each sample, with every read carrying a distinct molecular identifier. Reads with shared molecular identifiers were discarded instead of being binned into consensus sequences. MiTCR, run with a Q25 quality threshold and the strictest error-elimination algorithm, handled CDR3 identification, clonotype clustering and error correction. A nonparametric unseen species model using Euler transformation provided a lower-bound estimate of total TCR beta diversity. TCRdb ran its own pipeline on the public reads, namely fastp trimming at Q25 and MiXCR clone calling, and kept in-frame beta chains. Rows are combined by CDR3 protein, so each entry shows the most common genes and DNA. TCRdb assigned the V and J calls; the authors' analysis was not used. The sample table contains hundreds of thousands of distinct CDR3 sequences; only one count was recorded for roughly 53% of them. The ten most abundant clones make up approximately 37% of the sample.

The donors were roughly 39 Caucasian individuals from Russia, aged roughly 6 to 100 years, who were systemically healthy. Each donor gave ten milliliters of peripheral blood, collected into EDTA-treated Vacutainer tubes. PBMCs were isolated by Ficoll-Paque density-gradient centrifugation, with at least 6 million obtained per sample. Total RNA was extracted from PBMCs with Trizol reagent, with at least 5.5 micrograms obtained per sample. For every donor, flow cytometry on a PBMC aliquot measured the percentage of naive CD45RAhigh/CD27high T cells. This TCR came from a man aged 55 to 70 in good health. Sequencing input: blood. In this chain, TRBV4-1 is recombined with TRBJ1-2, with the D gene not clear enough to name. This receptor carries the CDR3 CASSQASGWVYGYTF. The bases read TGCGCCAGCAGCCAGGCCAGTGGGTGGGTCTATGGCTACACCTTC.